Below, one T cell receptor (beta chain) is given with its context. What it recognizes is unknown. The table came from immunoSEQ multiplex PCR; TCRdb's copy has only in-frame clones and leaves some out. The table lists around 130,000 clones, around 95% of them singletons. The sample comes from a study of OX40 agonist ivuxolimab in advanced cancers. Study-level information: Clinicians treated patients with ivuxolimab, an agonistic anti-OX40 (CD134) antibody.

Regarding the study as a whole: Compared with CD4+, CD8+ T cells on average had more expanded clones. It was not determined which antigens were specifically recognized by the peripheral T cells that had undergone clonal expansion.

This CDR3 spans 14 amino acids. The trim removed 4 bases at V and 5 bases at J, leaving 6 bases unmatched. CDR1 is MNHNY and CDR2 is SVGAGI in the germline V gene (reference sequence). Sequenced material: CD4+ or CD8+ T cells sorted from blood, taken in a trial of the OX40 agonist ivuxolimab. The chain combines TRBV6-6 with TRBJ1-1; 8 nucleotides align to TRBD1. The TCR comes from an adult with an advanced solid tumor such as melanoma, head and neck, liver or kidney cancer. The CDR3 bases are TGTGCCAGCAGTTCCGGACAGGGCGGAACTGAAGCTTTCTTT. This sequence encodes CASSSGQGGTEAFF.